This T cell receptor beta chain was sequenced in a study of PD-1 blockade in classical Hodgkin lymphoma. Sequencing was performed with immunoSEQ multiplex PCR; in TCRdb, only in-frame clones are kept and a portion is missing. Of some 18,000 clones in the sample, roughly 87% were seen once. All patients experienced relapse after autologous stem cell transplantation, and brentuximab vedotin exposure was variable. V was clipped by 5 bases and J by 4 bases, with 8 bases between them. The CDR3 extends over 12 amino acids. Germline V lookup: CDR1 LNHDA, CDR2 SQIVND (reference sequence). Concerning this clone: Its antigen is unidentified.

Study-level findings and limits: Among the patients, those starting nivolumab under 1 year after ASCT were excluded. No one has yet defined what causes the repertoire differences, which may be disease activity or prior therapy.

The source of this sequence is a human donor with classical Hodgkin lymphoma. The chain is built from TRBV19 and TRBJ1-1; D ambiguous. Source: peripheral blood mononuclear cells (PBMCs), taken before the second cycle of nivolumab. The CDR3 DNA follows: TGTGCCAGTAGTCGGACGCGCACTGAAGCTTTCTTT. This gives the protein CASSRTRTEAFF.